Each of the 23 T cell receptor beta chains below was sequenced from the same sample in a study of regulatory T cells in long-lasting Graves disease. Investigators prepared the TCR beta libraries by applying iRepertoire HTBI primers and Arm-PCR of CDR3 regions. A single record per CDR3 protein comes from TCRdb applying MiXCR to the multiplex PCR reads. The sample comprises about 220,000 distinct CDR3 sequences, approximately 18% of which are singletons, and about 10% rests with the top ten. Time point here: newly diagnosed GD, antithyroid drugs for less than 3 months. The TCR library used RNA extracted from PBMCs. These data also featured in a second study, about T cells in Graves' hyperthyroidism and ophthalmopathy.

This specimen consisted of peripheral blood mononuclear cells (PBMCs), obtained at new diagnosis, from a patient treated with antithyroid drugs. The origin of the receptors is a woman aged 25-40 years with Graves disease.

This clonotype was seen ten or more times. This rearrangement joins TRBV4-2 to TRBJ1-1; unclear D gene. Germline CDR1 and CDR2: LGHNA and YNFKEQ. This CDR3 contains 15 residues. V lost 3 bases to trimming and J lost 11 bases, with 22 bases between them. In DNA, the CDR3 is TGTGCCAGCAGCCAGTTAAGACGGCCCAACGAAGGGGCTTTCTTT. It specifies CASSQLRRPNEGAFF.

Many counts were recorded for this clonotype. The gene calls are TRBV6-5 and TRBJ2-3; the match to TRBD2 covers 9 bases. The V and J ends lost 2 bases and 0 bases, in that order; junction bases with no gene match: 6. This CDR3 has 17 residues. Germline CDR1 is MNHEY and CDR2 is SVGAGI. The CDR3 protein is CASSYGRTSESTDTQYF. The CDR3 bases are TGTGCCAGCAGTTACGGCCGGACTAGCGAGAGCACAGATACGCAGTATTTT.

This clonotype was counted once. It differs at one base from a far larger clone, so likely a read error. The chain uses TRBV2 and TRBJ1-1; TRBD1 aligns across 9 bases. This CDR3 has 16 amino acids. Germline CDR1 reads SNHLY; CDR2 reads FYNNEI. V lost 4 bases, J lost 1 base, and 7 bases stayed unmatched. The CDR3 DNA reads as TGTGCCAGCAGTGCAGACAGGGGGGGAAAGAACACTGAAGCTTTCTTT. The encoded protein is CASSADRGGKNTEAFF.

On this clonotype: A read error may be the cause here, since a much bigger clone is one base away. V and J are TRBV15 and TRBJ2-5, with 7 bases matching TRBD2. With 5 bases clipped from V and 5 bases from J, the junction kept 8 bases outside the gene matches. The CDR3 extends over 14 amino acids. CDR1 is LNHNV, CDR2 YYDKDF, per germline (reference sequence). The CDR3 protein is CATSGGDSVETQYF. For the CDR3, the DNA is TGTGCCACCAGCGGGGGGGACTCTGTGGAGACCCAGTACTTC.

This clonotype was counted many times. CDR3 sequence (DNA): TGTGCCAGTAGGGTTGGGACAGGGAGCAATCAGCCCCAGCATTTT. This translates into CASRVGTGSNQPQHF. This chain joins TRBV19 and TRBJ1-5; 9 bases are shared with TRBD1. CDR1 is LNHDA and CDR2 is SQIVND in the germline V gene (reference sequence). V lost 6 bases to trimming and J lost 1 base; unmatched junction nucleotides: 4. This CDR3 spans 15 amino acids.

The chain joins TRBV4-1 to TRBJ2-4; D not resolved. Germline loops: CDR1 MGHRA, CDR2 YSYEKL. V was trimmed by 1 base and J by 5 bases, leaving 6 bases between them. This CDR3 has 13 residues. Here the CDR3 DNA reads TGCGCCAGCAGCCAAGGACCCCAAAACATTCAGTACTTC. Protein product: CASSQGPQNIQYF.

The table lists this clonotype with a few counts. This chain uses TRBV7-9 with TRBJ1-6; D ambiguous. The germline gives CDR1 SEHNR, CDR2 FQNEAQ (reference sequence). V was clipped by 1 base and J by 7 bases, with 14 bases between them. The CDR3 spans 16 residues. DNA of the CDR3: TGTGCCAGCAGCTTAGGTGGAGGGAGGTCCAATTCACCCCTCCACTTT. Translated: CASSLGGGRSNSPLHF.

Only a few counts were recorded for this clonotype. Being one base from a much bigger clone, this may be a read error. Lacking the conserved final phenylalanine or tryptophan, this CDR3 likely reflects a read error. This chain uses TRBV11-3 with TRBJ1-1; D is uncertain. CDR1 and CDR2 from the germline V gene are SGHNT and YENEEA. The length of the CDR3 is 13 residues. The ends were cut back, 3 bases at V and 2 bases at J, with 7 bases in the middle. The CDR3 is CASSFSGNTEAFL. CDR3 coding DNA: TGTGCCAGCAGCTTTTCAGGCAACACTGAAGCTTTCCTT.

The CDR3 sequence: CATSRGDRYYEQYF. Here the CDR3 DNA reads TGTGCCACCAGCAGAGGTGACAGATACTACGAGCAGTACTTC. This chain uses TRBV15 with TRBJ2-7, with D maybe TRBD1 (5 bases). This CDR3 comprises 14 residues. V was trimmed by 1 base and J by 3 bases, leaving 10 bases between them. From germline, CDR1 is LNHNV and CDR2 YYDKDF (reference sequence). The full variable domain, its missing parts supplied by reference TRBV15 and TRBJ2-7, is DAMVIQNPRYQVTQFGKPVTLSCSQTLNHNVMYWYQQKSSQAPKLLFHYYDKDFNNEADTPDNFQSRRPNTSFCFLDIRSPGLGDTAMYLCATSRGDRYYEQYFGPGTRLTVT.

This clonotype was seen many times. The chain is built from TRBV30 and TRBJ2-1; 8 nucleotides align to TRBD1. Germline values: CDR1 GTSNPN, CDR2 SVGIG (reference sequence). This CDR3 has 14 amino acids. V shed 4 bases, J shed 3 bases, and the junction held 5 bases outside the gene matches. CDR3 sequence reads: CAWKGTGDYNEQFF. For the CDR3, the DNA is TGTGCCTGGAAGGGGACAGGCGACTACAATGAGCAGTTCTTC.

This clonotype has at least ten counts. V usage is TRBV4-2 and J usage is TRBJ2-1; TRBD1 might be the D (6 bases). The CDR3 covers 12 residues. Germline V gives CDR1 LGHNA, CDR2 YNFKEQ. Trimming took 4 bases from V and 8 from J, leaving 9 bases between them. This chain's CDR3 is CASSPPGDEQFF. The CDR3 region has the DNA TGTGCCAGCAGCCCCCCAGGGGATGAGCAGTTCTTC.

This clonotype showed up many times. V and J are TRBV6-2 or TRBV6-3 and TRBJ2-2; D remains ambiguous. CDR1 is MNHEY and CDR2 is SVGEGT in the germline V gene. V lost 2 bases and J lost 0, with 7 bases in between. This CDR3 is 15 amino acids long. CDR3 loop: CASSYVPPNTGELFF. As DNA, the CDR3 is TGTGCCAGCAGTTACGTGCCTCCGAACACCGGGGAGCTGTTTTTT.

In this sample, this clonotype turned up many times. The V gene is TRBV28, the J gene TRBJ1-1; TRBD1 matches at 9 bases. J gave up 3 bases and V 6 bases, and 11 bases lay outside the gene matches. The CDR3 covers 16 residues. Germline loops: CDR1 MDHEN, CDR2 SYDVKM. CDR3: CASRIPQGASYTEAFF. The CDR3 nucleotides are TGTGCCAGCAGGATTCCACAGGGGGCTTCGTACACTGAAGCTTTCTTT.

This sequence joins TRBV7-9 and TRBJ1-1; D ambiguous. Between the trimmed V and J ends, which lost 6 bases and 3 bases, there was a span of 8 bases. Germline-derived CDR1 and CDR2 are SEHNR and FQNEAQ (reference sequence). The CDR3 covers 12 residues. The CDR3 protein is CASRDGYTEAFF. CDR3 nucleotides: TGTGCCAGCAGGGACGGATACACTGAAGCTTTCTTT.

At least ten counts were recorded for this clonotype. The chain is built from TRBV6-1 and TRBJ1-5, with no clear D. Germline V gene data show CDR1 as MNHNS and CDR2 as SASEGT. V was cut by 6 bases and J by 7 bases, with 19 bases left in between. CDR3 length: 15 residues. The CDR3 sequence: CASRGNRVVGQPQHF. CDR3 nucleotide sequence: TGTGCCAGCAGGGGGAACCGGGTGGTCGGGCAGCCCCAGCATTTT.

V is TRBV5-6 and J is TRBJ1-6; D is uncertain. The CDR3 contains 13 residues. CDR1 SGHDT and CDR2 YYEEEE come from the germline V gene. V was clipped by 4 bases and J by 10 bases, with 12 bases between them. The CDR3 spells CASSLGWVSPLHF. CDR3 bases: TGTGCCAGCAGCCTCGGCTGGGTCTCACCCCTCCACTTT.

This clonotype was counted ten times or more. The chain couples TRBV2 to TRBJ2-7; the D gene is possibly TRBD1 (6 bases). Germline V gene data show CDR1 as SNHLY and CDR2 as FYNNEI. The CDR3 contains 12 residues. V dropped 4 bases and J dropped 3 bases, with 7 bases sitting between them. CDR3 in DNA: TGTGCCAGCAGTGGGACAGTCTACGAGCAGTACTTC. This gives the protein CASSGTVYEQYF.

This clonotype was found a few times. The rearrangement links TRBV15 to TRBJ1-1; the match to TRBD1 covers 7 bases. There are 19 residues in the CDR3. Germline CDR1 LNHNV, CDR2 YYDKDF (reference sequence). The V and J ends lost 1 base and 1 base, in that order; junction bases with no gene match: 15. The chain's CDR3 is CATSRGGQGVVPWNTEAFF. As DNA, the CDR3 is TGTGCCACCAGCAGAGGTGGGCAGGGGGTGGTGCCTTGGAACACTGAAGCTTTCTTT.

The chain couples TRBV19 to TRBJ2-7; D is possibly TRBD1 or TRBD2 (5 bases each). The V and J ends lost 3 bases and 1 base respectively, with 19 bases between them. The CDR3 loop spans 17 amino acids. Germline assignment: CDR1 LNHDA and CDR2 SQIVND (reference sequence). CDR3: CASSMFRDAVGSYEQYF. CDR3 nucleotides: TGTGCCAGTAGTATGTTCAGGGACGCGGTAGGGTCCTACGAGCAGTACTTC.

This clonotype was counted only a few times. The chain has TRBV2 and TRBJ1-5; D is perhaps TRBD1 (5 bases). Trimming pared 6 bases from V and 1 base from J, leaving 13 bases between. The CDR3 totals 15 residues. Germline-derived CDR1 and CDR2 are SNHLY and FYNNEI. The CDR3 protein is CASSYAGGSNQPQHF. CDR3 nucleotides: TGTGCCAGCAGCTATGCGGGGGGGAGCAATCAGCCCCAGCATTTT.

This clonotype was detected ten times or more. V and J are TRBV19 and TRBJ1-1; 7 nucleotides agree with TRBD1. Germline lookup yields CDR1 LNHDA and CDR2 SQIVND (reference sequence). The CDR3 is 14 amino acids. V lost 7 bases to trimming and J lost 8 bases; unmatched junction nucleotides: 13. This CDR3 reads CASTRQGLLGEAFF. As DNA, the CDR3 is TGTGCCAGTACTCGACAGGGCCTCCTCGGGGAAGCTTTCTTT.

This clonotype was seen repeatedly, ten times or more. V gene TRBV15 combines with J gene TRBJ1-2; possibly TRBD1 for D (5 bases). Germline lookup yields CDR1 LNHNV and CDR2 YYDKDF (reference sequence). The CDR3 covers 14 residues. V was cut by 0 bases and J by 4 bases, with 9 bases left in between. This CDR3 is CATSRDLGGYGYTF. The CDR3 DNA is TGTGCCACCAGCAGAGATCTGGGGGGCTATGGCTACACCTTC.

This clonotype was recorded many times. V and J are TRBV24-1 and TRBJ1-5; D remains unclear. V was cut by 6 bases and J by 0 bases, with 5 bases left in between. CDR1 is KGHDR and CDR2 is SFDVKD in the germline V gene. CDR3 length: 13 amino acids. CDR3 in amino acids: CATSMDSNQPQHF. The DNA of the CDR3 is TGTGCCACCAGTATGGATAGCAATCAGCCCCAGCATTTT.